Shown below are 19 T cell receptor beta chains from a single sample sequenced in a study of T cells after yellow fever vaccination (dated by TCRdb to between 2018 and 2021). What the treatment or condition label conveys for this sample: live attenuated yellow fever vaccine strain. Library creation used 5' RACE. The instrument was an Illumina HiSeq 2500. In-frame beta chains were kept once TCRdb had trimmed the public reads at Q25 with fastp and called clones with MiXCR. Duplicate CDR3 protein sequences are folded into a single record with the most common DNA and genes. The sample records about 360,000 distinct CDR3 sequences, over 5% of which are singletons. Roughly 15% of the sample is taken by the ten largest. Material: PBMCs, obtained 5 days after the yellow fever booster vaccination. Source of these receptors: a man aged 30-40 years who received the YFV17D yellow fever vaccine.

This clonotype was counted only a few times. V is TRBV20-1 and J is TRBJ1-5, with TRBD1 matching 7 bases. CDR3 length: 19 residues. V lost 0 bases to trimming and J lost 0 bases; unmatched junction nucleotides: 14. CDR1 is DFQATT, CDR2 SNEGSKA, per germline (reference sequence). For the CDR3, the DNA is TGCAGTGCTAGAGATCCCGAGACAGGGCGGTTGTATAGCAATCAGCCCCAGCATTTT. It is translated as CSARDPETGRLYSNQPQHF.

At least ten counts were recorded for this clonotype. V gene TRBV4-3 combines with J gene TRBJ2-1; D unresolved. The V end lost 0 bases, the J end lost 4 bases, and 10 bases lay between the germline ends. Germline assignment: CDR1 LGHNA and CDR2 YSLEER. The CDR3 extends over 15 amino acids. This chain's CDR3 is CASSQETSPYNEQFF. The CDR3, as DNA: TGCGCCAGCAGCCAAGAAACCTCTCCTTACAATGAGCAGTTCTTC.

Only a few counts were recorded for this clonotype. The chain has TRBV6-2 or TRBV6-3 and TRBJ2-1; D possibly matches TRBD1 or TRBD2 (5 bases each). The germline gives CDR1 MNHEY, CDR2 SVGEGT. The CDR3 consists of 17 residues. Trimming took off 0 bases at V and 7 bases at J, with 19 bases between the two ends. CDR3 residues: CASSYSTRDGRWNEQFF. Here the CDR3 DNA reads TGTGCCAGCAGTTACTCGACCCGGGACGGGCGCTGGAATGAGCAGTTCTTC.

The V gene is TRBV15, the J gene TRBJ2-1; 10 bases fit TRBD2. CDR1 LNHNV and CDR2 YYDKDF come from the germline V gene (reference sequence). There are 17 residues in the CDR3. V gave up 1 base and J gave up 8 bases; unmatched junction bases: 11. The CDR3 loop is CATSRGPLAGQVYEQFF. Here the CDR3 DNA reads TGTGCCACCAGCAGAGGTCCACTAGCGGGACAAGTCTATGAGCAGTTCTTC.

This clonotype was found many times. The gene calls are TRBV7-2 and TRBJ2-1; D not resolved. The CDR3 runs 13 residues. Trimming left V 5 bases short and J 5 bases short, with 10 bases between. Germline CDR1 and CDR2: SGHTA and FQGNSA. CDR3 amino acids: CASSRDTHNEQFF. In nucleotides, the CDR3 is TGTGCCAGCAGCCGCGACACGCACAATGAGCAGTTCTTC.

Here the CDR3 DNA reads TGTGCCAGCAGCTTGGCGAGCAGGCCATACACCGGGGAGCTGTTTTTT. Encoded protein: CASSLASRPYTGELFF. The chain carries TRBV5-6 and TRBJ2-2; D gene ambiguous. The germline CDR1 and CDR2 sequences are SGHDT and YYEEEE. The CDR3 spans 16 residues. V lost 0 bases and J 3 bases, leaving 12 bases between the germline ends.

To note about this clonotype: Since a much larger clone is just one base distant, this may be a read error. It is likely a read error, because the conserved phenylalanine at the end of the CDR3 is missing. The genes are TRBV7-2 and TRBJ2-5, with D tentatively TRBD2 (6 bases). CDR1 SGHTA and CDR2 FQGNSA come from the germline V gene. V was shortened by 1 base and J by 3 bases, with 12 bases between the two germline ends. The CDR3 length is 15 residues. The CDR3 bases are TGTGCCAGCAGCTTAGTGGGGGGACTGGAAGAGACCCAGTACTCC. It is translated as CASSLVGGLEETQYS.

This sequence joins TRBV7-8 and TRBJ2-1, with D unclear. The CDR3 covers 15 residues. Trimming removed 8 bases from V and 3 bases from J, with 17 bases in between. CDR1 and CDR2 from the germline V gene are SGHVS and FQNEAQ. CDR3 bases: TGTGCCAGCGGACCCCGGCCAGTCTTCTACAATGAGCAGTTCTTC. It codes for CASGPRPVFYNEQFF.

This clonotype was found many times. This chain links TRBV20-1 with TRBJ2-2; D gene uncertain. There are 15 residues in the CDR3. Germline-derived CDR1 and CDR2 are DFQATT and SNEGSKA (reference sequence). V lost 5 bases, J lost 2 bases, and 15 bases lay in between. CDR3 residues: CSALLGSTNTGELFF. As DNA, the CDR3 is TGCAGTGCTCTCTTGGGTAGTACTAACACCGGGGAGCTGTTTTTT.

This clonotype turned up a few times. V and J are TRBV27 and TRBJ2-5, with TRBD2 as a possible D gene (5 bases). The V and J ends lost 5 bases and 2 bases respectively, with 12 bases between them. Germline lookup yields CDR1 MNHEY and CDR2 SMNVEV (reference sequence). The CDR3 is 14 residues long. CDR3 sequence reads: CASSKPGSQETQYF. In DNA, the CDR3 is TGTGCCAGCAGTAAACCGGGATCTCAAGAGACCCAGTACTTC.

Written as DNA, the CDR3 is TGTGCCAGCAGAACAACCAGACAGGAAAGGCCTTACGAGCAGTACTTC. It is translated as CASRTTRQERPYEQYF. The rearrangement joins TRBV28 to TRBJ2-7; D might be TRBD1 (6 bases). Looked up from germline, CDR1 is MDHEN and CDR2 is SYDVKM. This CDR3 is 16 amino acids long. V was pared by 6 bases and J by 4 bases, with 22 bases between.

The chain couples TRBV5-5 to TRBJ2-1; no clear D gene. Deletions cut 4 bases from V and 0 bases from J, with 14 bases between. CDR1 is SGHKS and CDR2 is YYEKEE in the germline V gene (reference sequence). The CDR3 totals 16 residues. CDR3 coding DNA: TGTGCCAGCAGCCTCTCGTTGGCGTCCTCCTACAATGAGCAGTTCTTC. This sequence encodes CASSLSLASSYNEQFF.

The chain employs TRBV6-4 and TRBJ2-1, with D uncertain. The CDR3 length is 12 residues. The V gene's germline CDR1 is MRHNA and CDR2 SNTAGT. The germline V and J ends were trimmed by 6 bases and 3 bases, with 6 bases remaining between them. This CDR3 is CASSHLYNEQFF. Written as DNA, the CDR3 is TGTGCCAGCAGCCATCTCTACAATGAGCAGTTCTTC.

In its sample, this clonotype was seen many times. The chain joins TRBV5-6 to TRBJ2-1, with D tentatively TRBD1 or TRBD2 (5 bases each). CDR3 size: 15 residues. The V and J ends lost 1 base and 2 bases respectively, with 10 bases between them. CDR1 and CDR2 (germline): SGHDT, YYEEEE. CDR3 DNA: TGTGCCAGCAGCTTGCGGGACCTCCCCTACAATGAGCAGTTCTTC. Amino acid sequence: CASSLRDLPYNEQFF.

Of note for this clonotype: A much bigger clone sits one base away, suggesting this may be a read error. The chain recombines TRBV12-3 or TRBV12-4 with TRBJ1-2; 9 bases align to TRBD1. This CDR3 region has 14 residues. This chain's CDR3 is CASSRLDRGYGFTF. CDR3 coding DNA: TGTGCCAGCAGTCGATTGGACAGGGGCTATGGCTTCACCTTC.

There are many counts of this clonotype. The chain combines TRBV29-1 with TRBJ2-1, with TRBD2 as a possible D gene (5 bases). The germline gives CDR1 SQVTM, CDR2 ANQGSEA. The CDR3 consists of 12 residues. Trimming pared 4 bases from V and 1 base from J, leaving 5 bases between. The CDR3 here is CSVGRSYNEQFF. The CDR3 region has the DNA TGCAGCGTTGGGAGGTCCTACAATGAGCAGTTCTTC.

This clonotype was seen at least ten times. The chain recombines TRBV20-1 with TRBJ2-5; D gene ambiguous. The V end was cut by 0 bases, the J end by 5 bases, with 7 bases between. This CDR3 contains 12 residues. CDR1 is DFQATT, CDR2 SNEGSKA, per germline (reference sequence). CDR3 nucleotides: TGCAGTGCTAGAGAAAAGGAGGAGACCCAGTACTTC. Translating it yields CSAREKEETQYF.

This chain uses TRBV20-1 with TRBJ1-2; a weak D match, TRBD1 (5 bases). The CDR3 sequence is 12 residues long. Trimming pared 5 bases from V and 4 bases from J, leaving 11 bases between. Germline lookup yields CDR1 DFQATT and CDR2 SNEGSKA (reference sequence). The CDR3, as DNA: TGCAGTGCTGGGGACTATCTCTATGGCTACACCTTC. Its translation is CSAGDYLYGYTF.

This clonotype occurred many times. The rearrangement links TRBV10-3 to TRBJ2-7, with D possibly being TRBD2 (5 bases). The CDR3 is 17 amino acids. V lost 4 bases and J lost 7, with 26 bases in between. Germline loops: CDR1 ENHRY, CDR2 SYGVKD. Here the CDR3 DNA reads TGTGCCATCAGTGGCCTTTCCAGGACTGGAACCAACGGGGAGCAGTACTTC. Its translation: CAISGLSRTGTNGEQYF.